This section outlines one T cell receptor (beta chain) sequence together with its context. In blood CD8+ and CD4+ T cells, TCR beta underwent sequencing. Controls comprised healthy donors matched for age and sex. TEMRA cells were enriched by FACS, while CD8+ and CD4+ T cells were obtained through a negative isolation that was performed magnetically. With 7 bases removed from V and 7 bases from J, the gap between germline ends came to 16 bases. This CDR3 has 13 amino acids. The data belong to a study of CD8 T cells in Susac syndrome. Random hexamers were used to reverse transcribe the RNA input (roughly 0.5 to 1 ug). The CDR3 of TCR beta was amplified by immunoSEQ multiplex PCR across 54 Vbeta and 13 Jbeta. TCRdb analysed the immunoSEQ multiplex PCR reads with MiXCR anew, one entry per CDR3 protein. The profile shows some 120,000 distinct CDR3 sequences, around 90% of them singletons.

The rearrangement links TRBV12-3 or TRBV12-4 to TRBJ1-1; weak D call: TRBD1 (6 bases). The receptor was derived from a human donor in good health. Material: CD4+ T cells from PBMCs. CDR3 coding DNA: TGTGCCAGCATCACGAGGGGGTCGAGTGAAGCTTTCTTT. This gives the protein CASITRGSSEAFF.